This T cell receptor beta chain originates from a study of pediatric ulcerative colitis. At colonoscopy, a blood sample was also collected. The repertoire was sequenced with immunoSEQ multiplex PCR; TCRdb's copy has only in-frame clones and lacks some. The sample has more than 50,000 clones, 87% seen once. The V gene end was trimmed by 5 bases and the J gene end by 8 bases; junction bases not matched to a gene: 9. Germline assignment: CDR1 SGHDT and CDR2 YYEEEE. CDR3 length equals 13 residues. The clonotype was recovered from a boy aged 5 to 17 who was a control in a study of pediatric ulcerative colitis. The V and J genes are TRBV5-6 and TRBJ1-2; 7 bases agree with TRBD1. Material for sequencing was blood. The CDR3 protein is CASRIQGIYGYTF. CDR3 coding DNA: TGTGCCAGCAGAATACAGGGGATTTACGGCTACACCTTC.